These 2 T cell receptor beta chains were sequenced from one sample in a study of sequential checkpoint blockade in melanoma. The data were produced by immunoSEQ multiplex PCR, yet TCRdb's version contains in-frame clones alone and is incomplete. The table records some 30,000 clones, less than 85% of them present only once. Treatment denoted: randomized to nivolumab then ipilimumab (arm A) or the reverse (arm B). The input for sequencing was CD8+ T cells sorted from blood (inferred from file names), taken from a patient given nivolumab and ipilimumab in sequence. The receptors originated from a human donor with melanoma.

The chain combines TRBV15 with TRBJ1-3; 8 nucleotides align to TRBD1. This CDR3 is built from 18 residues. The V gene's germline CDR1 is LNHNV and CDR2 YYDKDF (reference sequence). Trimming took 0 bases from V and 6 from J; bases not matched to a gene: 13. The DNA of the CDR3 is TGTGCCACCAGCAGAGATCGAAAAGGCAGGGGGCTCGAAAACACCATATATTTT. It yields the protein CATSRDRKGRGLENTIYF.

The chain combines TRBV6-6 with TRBJ2-2; a weak D match, TRBD2 (5 bases). V was cut by 6 bases and J by 7 bases, with 21 bases left in between. This CDR3 has 16 amino acids. Germline V CDR1 and CDR2: MNHNY, SVGAGI (reference sequence). Here the CDR3 reads CASRPRTAATVGELFF. In DNA form, the CDR3 reads TGTGCCAGCAGGCCCAGGACTGCCGCTACAGTCGGGGAGCTGTTTTTT.